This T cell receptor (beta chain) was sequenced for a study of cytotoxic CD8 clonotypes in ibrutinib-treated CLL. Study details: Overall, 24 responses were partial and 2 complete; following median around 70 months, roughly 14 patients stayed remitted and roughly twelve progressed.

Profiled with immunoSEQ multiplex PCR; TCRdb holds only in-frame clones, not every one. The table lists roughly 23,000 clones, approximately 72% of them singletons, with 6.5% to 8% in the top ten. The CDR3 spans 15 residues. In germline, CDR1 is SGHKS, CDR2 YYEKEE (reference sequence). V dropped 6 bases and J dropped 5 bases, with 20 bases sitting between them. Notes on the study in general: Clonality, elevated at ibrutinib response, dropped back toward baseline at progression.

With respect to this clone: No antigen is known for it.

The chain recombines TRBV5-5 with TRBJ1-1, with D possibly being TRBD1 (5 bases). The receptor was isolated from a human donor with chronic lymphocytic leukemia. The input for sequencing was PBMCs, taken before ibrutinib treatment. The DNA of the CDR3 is TGTGCCAGCACCCTGGGGACGGCTAGTTCGACTGAAGCTTTCTTT. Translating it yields CASTLGTASSTEAFF. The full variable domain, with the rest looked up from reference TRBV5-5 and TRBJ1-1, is DAGVTQSPTHLIKTRGQQVTLRCSPISGHKSVSWYQQVLGQGPQFIFQYYEKEERGRGNFPDRFSARQFPNYSSELNVNALLLGDSALYLCASTLGTASSTEAFFGQGTRLTVV.